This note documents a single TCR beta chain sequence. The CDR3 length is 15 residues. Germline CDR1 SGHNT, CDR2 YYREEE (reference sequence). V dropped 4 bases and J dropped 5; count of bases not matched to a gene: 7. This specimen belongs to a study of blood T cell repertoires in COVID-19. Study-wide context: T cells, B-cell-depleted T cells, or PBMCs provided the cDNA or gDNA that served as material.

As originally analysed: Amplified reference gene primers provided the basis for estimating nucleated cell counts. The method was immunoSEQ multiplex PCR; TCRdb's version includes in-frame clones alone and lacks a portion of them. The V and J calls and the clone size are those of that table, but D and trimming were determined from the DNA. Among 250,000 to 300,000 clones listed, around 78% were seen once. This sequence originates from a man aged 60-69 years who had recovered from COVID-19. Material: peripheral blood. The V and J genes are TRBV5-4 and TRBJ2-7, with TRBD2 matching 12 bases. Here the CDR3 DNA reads TGTGCCAGCAGCCATCGGACTAGCGGGATTAACGAGCAGTACTTC. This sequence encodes CASSHRTSGINEQYF. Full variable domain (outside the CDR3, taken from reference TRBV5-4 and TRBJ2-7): ETGVTQSPTHLIKTRGQQVTLRCSSQSGHNTVSWYQQALGQGPQFIFQYYREEENGRGNFPPRFSGLQFPNYSSELNVNALELDDSALYLCASSHRTSGINEQYFGPGTRLTVT.